This paragraph covers one T cell receptor beta chain sequence. The data originate from a study of OX40 agonist ivuxolimab in advanced cancers. Study-wide context: Patients with hepatocellular carcinoma, melanoma, renal cell or head and neck cancer made up the dose-escalation patients. The dose-escalation cohort was over 65% male, with a mean age of about 60 years, ranging about 23 to 80.

Some clones are missing from TCRdb's copy, which holds only in-frame ones; the method was immunoSEQ multiplex PCR. The sample records about 76,000 clones, approximately 86% being singletons. The CDR3 consists of 13 residues. The V segment lost 5 bases and the J segment 8 bases; nucleotides outside the gene matches: 7. Per germline, CDR1 SQVTM and CDR2 ANQGSEA. The source is an adult with an advanced solid tumor such as melanoma, head and neck, liver or kidney cancer. This specimen consisted of CD4+ or CD8+ T cells sorted from blood, obtained in a trial of the OX40 agonist ivuxolimab. V gene TRBV29-1 combines with J gene TRBJ1-4; 8 positions agree with TRBD1. For the CDR3, the DNA is TGCAGCGTTCTCCAGGGGGCCGGGGAAAAACTGTTTTTT. Its protein product is CSVLQGAGEKLFF. Looking up the rest from reference TRBV29-1 and TRBJ1-4 gives the full variable domain: SAVISQKPSRDICQRGTSLTIQCQVDSQVTMMFWYRQQPGQSLTLIATANQGSEATYESGFVIDKFPISRPNLTFSTLTVSNMSPEDSSIYLCSVLQGAGEKLFFGSGTQLSVL.